This is a list of T cell receptor beta chains from one sample in a study of cytomegalovirus exposure and HLA in healthy donors. Sequenced by immunoSEQ multiplex PCR; TCRdb stores in-frame clones only, minus some. The data show under 150,000 clones, with about four fifths seen just once and 1.2% to 1.5% held by the top ten. The sample taken for sequencing was PBMCs. The receptors here all came from a woman aged 40 to 50 in good health and CMV-seronegative. The CDR3 runs from the conserved cysteine through the conserved F or W. The order of the fields is CDR3 protein, CDR3 DNA, V gene, clone size, J gene, D gene. A D gene is named only where the DNA matches it firmly. Not all rows give a size; the values are once, few, many and, for expanded clones, a class.

CDR3: CASSSQGNSNQPQHF
DNA: TGTGCCAGCAGTTCACAGGGAAATAGCAATCAGCCCCAGCATTTT
V: TRBV6-5
size: -
J: TRBJ1-5
D: -

CDR3: CASSFLTGEWGGGAFF
DNA: TGTGCCAGCAGCTTTCTTACAGGGGAGTGGGGTGGTGGAGCTTTCTTT
V: TRBV5-6
size: few
J: TRBJ1-1
D: TRBD1

CDR3: CASSPPEVTFDQETQYF
DNA: TGTGCCAGCAGTCCTCCCGAGGTTACGTTCGACCAAGAGACCCAGTACTTC
V: TRBV28
size: few
J: TRBJ2-5
D: -

CDR3: CASSLDRSNQPQHF
DNA: TGTGCCAGCTCACTGGACAGGAGCAATCAGCCCCAGCATTTT
V: TRBV18
size: -
J: TRBJ1-5
D: TRBD1

CDR3: CAAGRGWNTEAFF
DNA: TGTGCCGCTGGTCGAGGTTGGAACACTGAAGCTTTCTTT
V: TRBV2
size: -
J: TRBJ1-1
D: -

CDR3: CASSQDNGGKYGYTF
DNA: TGCGCCAGCAGCCAAGACAACGGAGGGAAGTATGGCTACACCTTC
V: TRBV4-3
size: -
J: TRBJ1-2
D: -

CDR3: CASRPTGDDYGYTF
DNA: TGCGCCAGCAGACCGACAGGGGATGACTATGGCTACACCTTC
V: TRBV10-1
size: -
J: TRBJ1-2
D: TRBD1

CDR3: CATSRDSNTGTGVKPQHF
DNA: TGTGCCACCAGCAGAGATAGCAATACCGGGACAGGGGTTAAGCCCCAGCATTTT
V: TRBV15
size: -
J: TRBJ1-5
D: TRBD1

CDR3: CASSLKRGYTF
DNA: TGTGCCAGCAGTTTAAAGCGTGGCTACACCTTC
V: TRBV28
size: -
J: TRBJ1-2
D: -

CDR3: CASSISRERRNYGYTF
DNA: TGTGCCAGTAGTATTAGTCGGGAAAGACGAAACTATGGCTACACCTTC
V: TRBV19
size: -
J: TRBJ1-2
D: -

CDR3: CASTYRDRAYNSPLHF
DNA: TGTGCCAGCACTTACCGGGACAGGGCCTATAATTCACCCCTCCACTTT
V: TRBV6-5
size: -
J: TRBJ1-6
D: TRBD1

CDR3: CASSPTGQPYGYTF
DNA: TGCGCCAGCAGCCCTACCGGACAGCCTTATGGCTACACCTTC
V: TRBV5-1
size: -
J: TRBJ1-2
D: -

CDR3: CASSSQESVFAVETQYF
DNA: TGTGCCAGCAGTTCCCAAGAATCGGTCTTCGCCGTAGAGACCCAGTACTTC
V: TRBV27
size: -
J: TRBJ2-5
D: -

CDR3: CASRPGGNTGELFF
DNA: TGTGCCAGCAGGCCCGGGGGAAACACCGGGGAGCTGTTTTTT
V: TRBV28
size: -
J: TRBJ2-2
D: -

CDR3: CASSQTRTGELFF
DNA: TGTGCCAGCAGCCAGACTAGGACCGGGGAGCTGTTTTTT
V: TRBV11-3
size: -
J: TRBJ2-2
D: -

CDR3: CASSFRGAGGGRETQYF
DNA: TGTGCCAGCAGTTTCCGGGGTGCGGGGGGGGGCCGGGAGACCCAGTACTTC
V: TRBV28
size: once
J: TRBJ2-5
D: TRBD2

CDR3: CASRNRGDTDTQYF
DNA: TGTGCCAGCAGAAACAGGGGGGACACAGATACGCAGTATTTT
V: TRBV27
size: -
J: TRBJ2-3
D: TRBD1

CDR3: CASSFAVAIRETQYF
DNA: TGTGCCAGCAGCTTTGCAGTTGCCATCAGGGAGACCCAGTACTTC
V: TRBV11-2
size: -
J: TRBJ2-5
D: -

CDR3: CASSQAPWRGPNVLTF
DNA: TGCGCCAGCAGCCAAGCTCCCTGGAGGGGACCCAACGTCCTGACTTTC
V: TRBV4-1
size: -
J: TRBJ2-6
D: -

CDR3: CATGGTSGMHTQYF
DNA: TGTGCCACGGGCGGGACTAGCGGGATGCATACGCAGTATTTT
V: TRBV11-2
size: -
J: TRBJ2-3
D: TRBD2

CDR3: CASSLVQPTYGYTF
DNA: TGCGCCAGCAGCTTGGTACAGCCGACCTATGGCTACACCTTC
V: TRBV5-1
size: once
J: TRBJ1-2
D: -

CDR3: CAWSGGQKAFF
DNA: TGTGCCTGGAGCGGAGGACAGAAAGCTTTCTTT
V: TRBV30
size: -
J: TRBJ1-1
D: -

CDR3: CASRTYRFGENTEAFF
DNA: TGTGCCAGTCGGACATATCGTTTTGGGGAGAACACTGAAGCTTTCTTT
V: TRBV19
size: -
J: TRBJ1-1
D: -

CDR3: CASKASGGYEEQFF
DNA: TGTGCCAGCAAGGCTAGCGGGGGGTATGAAGAGCAGTTCTTC
V: TRBV6-1
size: -
J: TRBJ2-1
D: TRBD2

CDR3: CASSSYFLGGYTF
DNA: TGTGCCAGCAGCTCGTACTTCCTCGGTGGCTACACCTTC
V: TRBV5-6
size: -
J: TRBJ1-2
D: -

CDR3: CASRGGMNTGELFF
DNA: TGTGCCAGCCGCGGGGGGATGAACACCGGGGAGCTGTTTTTT
V: TRBV6-6
size: -
J: TRBJ2-2
D: TRBD2

CDR3: CASSYSQGRGEQYF
DNA: TGTGCCAGCAGTTACTCACAGGGGCGAGGGGAGCAGTACTTC
V: TRBV6-5
size: few
J: TRBJ2-7
D: TRBD1

CDR3: CASSPSGQGSGNTIYF
DNA: TGCGCCAGCAGCCCTTCAGGACAGGGCTCTGGAAACACCATATATTTT
V: TRBV10-1
size: -
J: TRBJ1-3
D: TRBD1

CDR3: CASSLAGGSGETQYF
DNA: TGCGCCAGCAGCCTAGCGGGGGGCTCCGGAGAGACCCAGTACTTC
V: TRBV4-3
size: -
J: TRBJ2-5
D: TRBD2

CDR3: CASSPRSSSGNTIYF
DNA: TGTGCCAGCAGTCCTCGGTCGTCCTCTGGAAACACCATATATTTT
V: TRBV7-6
size: -
J: TRBJ1-3
D: -

CDR3: CASSLAPAGDRNNEQFF
DNA: TGTGCCAGCAGCTTAGCGCCTGCAGGGGATCGTAACAATGAGCAGTTCTTC
V: TRBV7-6
size: once
J: TRBJ2-1
D: -

CDR3: CASSLTGGLAKNIQYF
DNA: TGTGCCAGTAGTTTAACAGGGGGCCTAGCCAAAAACATTCAGTACTTC
V: TRBV19
size: -
J: TRBJ2-4
D: TRBD1

CDR3: CASLRYLQETQYF
DNA: TGTGCCAGCTTACGCTACCTCCAAGAGACCCAGTACTTC
V: TRBV6-1
size: few
J: TRBJ2-5
D: -

CDR3: CASHRGGRPDTQYF
DNA: TGTGCCTCACACAGGGGTGGACGGCCAGATACGCAGTATTTT
V: TRBV6-5
size: -
J: TRBJ2-3
D: TRBD1

CDR3: CASSVLRQTYSGANVLTF
DNA: TGTGCCAGCAGTGTTCTTCGACAGACCTACTCTGGGGCCAACGTCCTGACTTTC
V: TRBV6-1
size: -
J: TRBJ2-6
D: -

CDR3: CATGTGGPRNEKLFF
DNA: TGTGCCACCGGGACAGGGGGCCCCCGTAATGAAAAACTGTTTTTT
V: TRBV15
size: -
J: TRBJ1-4
D: TRBD1

CDR3: CASSVDLAGDSYEQYF
DNA: TGTGCCAGCAGCGTAGATCTAGCGGGGGATTCCTACGAGCAGTACTTC
V: TRBV9
size: -
J: TRBJ2-7
D: TRBD2

CDR3: CASSLERSPTYEQYF
DNA: TGCGCCAGCAGCCTCGAGAGATCTCCTACCTACGAGCAGTACTTC
V: TRBV4-1
size: few
J: TRBJ2-7
D: -

CDR3: CASSLWASGENIQYF
DNA: TGCGCCAGCAGCTTGTGGGCTAGCGGAGAGAACATTCAGTACTTC
V: TRBV5-1
size: -
J: TRBJ2-4
D: TRBD2

CDR3: CASSLVGLDSEAFF
DNA: TGCGCCAGCAGCTTGGTAGGTTTGGACAGTGAAGCTTTCTTT
V: TRBV5-1
size: -
J: TRBJ1-1
D: -

CDR3: CASSFGGQGGGYTF
DNA: TGTGCCAGCAGCTTTGGGGGACAGGGTGGCGGCTACACCTTC
V: TRBV7-9
size: -
J: TRBJ1-2
D: TRBD1

CDR3: CASSVSGGYGSATDTQYF
DNA: TGTGCCAGCAGTGTTAGCGGGGGATACGGTTCTGCGACAGATACGCAGTATTTT
V: TRBV6-4
size: once
J: TRBJ2-3
D: TRBD2

CDR3: CASRFVSGANVLTF
DNA: TGTGCCAGCAGATTCGTGTCTGGGGCCAACGTCCTGACTTTC
V: TRBV27
size: -
J: TRBJ2-6
D: -

CDR3: CASSDISYGYTF
DNA: TGTGCCAGCAGTGATATCAGCTATGGCTACACCTTC
V: TRBV2
size: -
J: TRBJ1-2
D: -

CDR3: CASSLRSGVGYTF
DNA: TGTGCCAGCAGTTTACGGTCAGGGGTTGGCTACACCTTC
V: TRBV28
size: -
J: TRBJ1-2
D: -

CDR3: CASSSTTWTAMNTEAFF
DNA: TGTGCCAGCAGTTCAACTACATGGACAGCCATGAACACTGAAGCTTTCTTT
V: TRBV27
size: -
J: TRBJ1-1
D: -

CDR3: CASSFSGATQETQYF
DNA: TGTGCCAGCAGCTTTAGCGGGGCAACCCAAGAGACCCAGTACTTC
V: TRBV7-8
size: -
J: TRBJ2-5
D: TRBD2

CDR3: CASSTDSQRSQYF
DNA: TGTGCCAGCAGTACGGACAGCCAGAGGTCCCAGTACTTC
V: TRBV6-5
size: -
J: TRBJ2-5
D: -

CDR3: CSVDFSGTEGFGTEAFF
DNA: TGCAGCGTTGACTTTTCGGGGACGGAGGGTTTTGGGACTGAAGCTTTCTTT
V: TRBV29-1
size: once
J: TRBJ1-1
D: -

CDR3: CSSSLGAGGYTF
DNA: TGTTCCAGCAGCTTAGGCGCGGGTGGCTACACCTTC
V: TRBV7-9
size: -
J: TRBJ1-2
D: -

CDR3: CASSANYRVGEQFF
DNA: TGTGCCAGCAGTGCGAATTACAGGGTCGGTGAGCAGTTCTTC
V: TRBV27
size: -
J: TRBJ2-1
D: -

CDR3: CAWSDPYRGYQPQHF
DNA: TGTGCCTGGAGTGACCCCTACAGGGGATATCAGCCCCAGCATTTT
V: TRBV30
size: -
J: TRBJ1-5
D: TRBD1

CDR3: CASSLGQGRTQYF
DNA: TGTGCCAGCAGTTTAGGACAGGGGAGGACCCAGTACTTC
V: TRBV28
size: -
J: TRBJ2-5
D: TRBD1

CDR3: CASSPEGRRGTGELFF
DNA: TGTGCCAGCTCACCAGAGGGCCGACGGGGCACCGGGGAGCTGTTTTTT
V: TRBV18
size: -
J: TRBJ2-2
D: -